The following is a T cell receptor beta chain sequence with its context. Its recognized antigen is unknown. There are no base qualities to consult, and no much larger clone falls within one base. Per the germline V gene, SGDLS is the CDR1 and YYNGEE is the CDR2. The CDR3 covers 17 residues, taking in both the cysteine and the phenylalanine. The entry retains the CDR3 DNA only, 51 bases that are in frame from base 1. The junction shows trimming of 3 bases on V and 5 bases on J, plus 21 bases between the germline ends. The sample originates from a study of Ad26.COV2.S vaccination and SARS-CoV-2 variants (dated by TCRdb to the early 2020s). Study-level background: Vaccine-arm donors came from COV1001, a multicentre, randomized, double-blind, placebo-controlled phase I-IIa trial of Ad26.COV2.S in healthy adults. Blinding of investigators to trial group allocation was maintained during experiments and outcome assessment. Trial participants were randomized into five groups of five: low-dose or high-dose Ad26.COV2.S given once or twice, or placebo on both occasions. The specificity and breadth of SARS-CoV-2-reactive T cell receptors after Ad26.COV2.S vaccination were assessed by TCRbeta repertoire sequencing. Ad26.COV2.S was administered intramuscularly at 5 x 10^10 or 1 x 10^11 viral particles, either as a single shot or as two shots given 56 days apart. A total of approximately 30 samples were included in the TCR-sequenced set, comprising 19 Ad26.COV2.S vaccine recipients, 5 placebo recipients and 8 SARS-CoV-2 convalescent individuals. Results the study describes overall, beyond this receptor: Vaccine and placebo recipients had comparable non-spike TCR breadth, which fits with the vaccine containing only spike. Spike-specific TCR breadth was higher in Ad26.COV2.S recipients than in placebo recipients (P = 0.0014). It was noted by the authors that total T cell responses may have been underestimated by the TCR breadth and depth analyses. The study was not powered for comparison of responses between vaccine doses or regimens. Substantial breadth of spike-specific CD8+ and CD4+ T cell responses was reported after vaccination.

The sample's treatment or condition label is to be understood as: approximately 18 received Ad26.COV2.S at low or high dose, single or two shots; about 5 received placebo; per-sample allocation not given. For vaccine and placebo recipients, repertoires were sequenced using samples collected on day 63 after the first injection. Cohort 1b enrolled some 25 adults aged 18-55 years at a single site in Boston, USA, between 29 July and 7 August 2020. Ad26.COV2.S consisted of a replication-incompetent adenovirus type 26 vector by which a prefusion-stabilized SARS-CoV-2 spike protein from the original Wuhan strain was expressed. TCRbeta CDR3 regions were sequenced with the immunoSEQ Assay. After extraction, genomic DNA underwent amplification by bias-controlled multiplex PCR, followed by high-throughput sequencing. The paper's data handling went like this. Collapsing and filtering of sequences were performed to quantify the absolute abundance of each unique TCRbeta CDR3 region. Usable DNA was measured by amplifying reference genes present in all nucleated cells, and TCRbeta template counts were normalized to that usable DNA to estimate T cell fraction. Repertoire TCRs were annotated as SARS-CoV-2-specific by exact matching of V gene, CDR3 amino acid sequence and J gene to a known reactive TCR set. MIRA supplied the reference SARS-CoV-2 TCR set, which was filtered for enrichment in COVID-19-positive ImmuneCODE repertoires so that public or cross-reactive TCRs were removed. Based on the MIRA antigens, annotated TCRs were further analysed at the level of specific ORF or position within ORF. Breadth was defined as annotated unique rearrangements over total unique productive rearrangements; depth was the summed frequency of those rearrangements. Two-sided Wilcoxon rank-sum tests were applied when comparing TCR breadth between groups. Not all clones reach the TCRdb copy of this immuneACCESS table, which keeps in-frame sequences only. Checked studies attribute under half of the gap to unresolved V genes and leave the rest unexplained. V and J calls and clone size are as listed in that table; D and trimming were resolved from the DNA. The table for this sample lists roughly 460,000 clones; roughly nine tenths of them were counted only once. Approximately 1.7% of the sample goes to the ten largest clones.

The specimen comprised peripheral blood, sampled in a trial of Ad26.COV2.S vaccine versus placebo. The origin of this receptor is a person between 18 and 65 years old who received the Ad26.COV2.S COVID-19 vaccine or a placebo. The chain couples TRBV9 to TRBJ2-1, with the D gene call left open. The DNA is TGTGCCAGCAGCGCCACCCTACTCCCCGGAAGGGACAATGAGCAGTTCTTC. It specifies CASSATLLPGRDNEQFF.